These 24 T cell receptor beta chains originate from one sample sequenced in a study of CD8+ T cells in alopecia areata. As the sequencing template, cDNA was produced by extracting RNA and reverse transcribing it. The data were produced by immunoSEQ multiplex PCR, yet TCRdb's version contains in-frame clones alone and is incomplete. The sample carries some 98,000 clones, 50% to 75% recorded once. The treatment denotes: oral pan-JAK inhibitor, 5-10 mg twice daily. Sequenced material: CD8+ T cells sorted from blood, taken at week 4, from a patient treated with tofacitinib. These receptor sequences come from a human donor with alopecia areata.

The chain uses TRBV15 and TRBJ2-7; D is possibly TRBD1 or TRBD2 (6 bases each). This CDR3 has 13 residues. The germline V gene has CDR1 LNHNV and CDR2 YYDKDF (reference sequence). Trimming shortened V by 8 bases and J by 6 bases, and 17 bases separated the two germline ends. For the CDR3, the DNA is TGTGCCACCCGTCGTACGGGGGCAGGCGAGCAGTACTTC. Its protein is CATRRTGAGEQYF.

The chain carries TRBV4-2 and TRBJ2-7; D not certain. The germline V gene has CDR1 LGHNA and CDR2 YNFKEQ. Trimming pared 1 base from V and 2 bases from J, leaving 9 bases between. The CDR3 length is 14 residues. CDR3 nucleotide sequence: TGTGCCAGCAGCCAAGTCCCAGACACCTACGAGCAGTACTTC. Residues: CASSQVPDTYEQYF.

The V gene is TRBV2, the J gene TRBJ1-1; TRBD1 might be the D (5 bases). The V end lost 8 bases, the J end lost 1 base, and 14 bases lay between the germline ends. The CDR3 sequence is 14 residues long. CDR1 is SNHLY and CDR2 is FYNNEI in the germline V gene. As DNA, the CDR3 is TGTGCCAGCGGAGAGGACAAACCGAACACTGAAGCTTTCTTT. Translating gives CASGEDKPNTEAFF.

This chain connects TRBV4-3 to TRBJ2-7, with 8 bases lining up with TRBD1. Trimming took 1 base from V and 4 from J; bases not matched to a gene: 3. CDR1 LGHNA and CDR2 YSLEER come from the germline V gene. The CDR3 is 14 residues long. CDR3 sequence (DNA): TGCGCCAGCAGCCAAGCCGGGACAGGTTACGAGCAGTACTTC. Protein product: CASSQAGTGYEQYF.

By its share, this clone is medium-sized. The J gene is TRBJ2-3, the V gene TRBV5-1; D is possibly TRBD1 (6 bases). CDR1 SGHRS and CDR2 YFSETQ come from the germline V gene. V lost 4 bases, J lost 2 bases, and 17 bases lay in between. CDR3 size: 16 residues. The DNA for the CDR3 is TGCGCCAGCAGCGACCGACAGGCAATAATCACAGATACGCAGTATTTT. This codes for CASSDRQAIITDTQYF.

This clone was counted only a few times. The rearrangement uses TRBV4-3 and TRBJ1-2, with D possibly matching TRBD1 (5 bases). V was cut by 0 bases and J by 6 bases, with 17 bases left in between. This CDR3 is built from 16 residues. Germline loops: CDR1 LGHNA, CDR2 YSLEER. For the CDR3, the DNA is TGCGCCAGCAGCCAAGATTCGATTGGGCAGGGTAATGGCTACACCTTC. Translation: CASSQDSIGQGNGYTF.

V gene TRBV6-5 combines with J gene TRBJ1-1; unclear D gene. CDR3 size: 12 residues. Germline values: CDR1 MNHEY, CDR2 SVGAGI. V lost 4 bases and J 8 bases, leaving 11 bases between the germline ends. The CDR3: CASSFAGAEAFF. Written as DNA, the CDR3 is TGTGCCAGCAGTTTCGCCGGCGCGGAAGCTTTCTTT.

This clone turned up a few times. The rearrangement links TRBV7-9 to TRBJ1-4; D gene unclear. Germline CDR1 is SEHNR and CDR2 is FQNEAQ (reference sequence). V was shortened by 3 bases and J by 6 bases, with 11 bases between the two germline ends. The CDR3 runs to 14 residues. The CDR3 DNA follows: TGTGCCAGCAGCTTGGTACATCGGGATGAAAAACTGTTTTTT. Translation: CASSLVHRDEKLFF. Full variable domain (remainder filled in from reference TRBV7-9 and TRBJ1-4): DTGVSQNPRHKITKRGQNVTFRCDPISEHNRLYWYRQTLGQGPEFLTYFQNEAQLEKSRLLSDRFSAERPKGSFSTLEIQRTEQGDSAMYLCASSLVHRDEKLFFGSGTQLSVL.

The V gene is TRBV30, the J gene TRBJ1-3; D unclear. Trimming pared 0 bases from V and 2 bases from J, leaving 8 bases between. CDR3 length: 14 residues. Germline CDR1 is GTSNPN and CDR2 is SVGIG (reference sequence). The CDR3 region has the DNA TGTGCCTGGAGTGTTGGGGTCACTGGAAACACCATATATTTT. Translated: CAWSVGVTGNTIYF.

On this clone itself: Other DNA sequences of this sample code for an identical CDR3. The chain employs TRBV29-1 and TRBJ1-1; D not resolved. The CDR3 extends over 12 amino acids. V lost 3 bases to trimming and J lost 1 base, with 6 bases between them. Germline assignment: CDR1 SQVTM and CDR2 ANQGSEA. In nucleotides, the CDR3 is TGCAGCGTTGAGACGGAGAACACTGAAGCTTTCTTT. This codes for CSVETENTEAFF.

The chain combines TRBV25-1 with TRBJ2-5, with TRBD2 matching over 8 bases. The germline CDR1 and CDR2 sequences are MGHDK and SYGVNS. The CDR3 has 15 residues. V lost 6 bases to trimming and J lost 2 bases; unmatched junction nucleotides: 8. CDR3 nucleotide sequence: TGTGCCAGCAGCAACGGGGGGGGCGGGCAAGAGACCCAGTACTTC. Amino acid sequence: CASSNGGGGQETQYF.

This clone has only a few counts. This sequence joins TRBV29-1 and TRBJ2-7, with D unresolved. From germline, CDR1 is SQVTM and CDR2 ANQGSEA. This CDR3 comprises 14 residues. V gave up 0 bases and J gave up 2 bases, with 11 bases separating them. DNA for the CDR3: TGCAGCGTTGAAGAGGCCGGCGCCGCCTACGAGCAGTACTTC. This codes for CSVEEAGAAYEQYF.

This chain joins TRBV4-1 and TRBJ1-1, with D perhaps matching TRBD1 (6 bases). The germline CDR1 and CDR2 sequences are MGHRA and YSYEKL. The CDR3 loop spans 13 amino acids. V dropped 6 bases and J dropped 1 base, with 9 bases sitting between them. CDR3 sequence (DNA): TGCGCCAGCAGGGACAGCGGGAACACTGAAGCTTTCTTT. Translating gives CASRDSGNTEAFF.

Concerning this clone: Mismatch with germline at one junction end may stem from a read error. This sequence joins TRBV5-6 and TRBJ2-7; possibly TRBD2 for D (5 bases). Germline assignment: CDR1 SGHDT and CDR2 YYEEEE. This CDR3 spans 13 amino acids. The CDR3 loop reads CASSLSNRPIGDF. Written as DNA, the CDR3 is TGTGCCAGCAGCTTGTCTAACCGCCCGATCGGGGACTTC.

In this sample, this clone turned up a few times. The chain carries TRBV9 and TRBJ1-2; D is undetermined. There are 16 residues in the CDR3. The V gene's germline CDR1 is SGDLS and CDR2 YYNGEE. Trimming removed 0 bases at V and 2 bases at J, with 14 bases between. CDR3 DNA sequence: TGTGCCAGCAGCGTAGGAGTGTACGGGGAAAACTATGGCTACACCTTC. It translates to CASSVGVYGENYGYTF.

V gene TRBV5-1 combines with J gene TRBJ1-5; 8 nucleotides align to TRBD1. Trimming took 2 bases from V and 5 from J; bases not matched to a gene: 15. In germline, CDR1 is SGHRS, CDR2 YFSETQ. CDR3 size: 18 residues. This chain's CDR3 is CASSLSPSTGGFDQPQHF. In DNA form, the CDR3 reads TGCGCCAGCAGCTTAAGTCCCAGTACAGGGGGTTTTGATCAGCCCCAGCATTTT.

This clone was detected only once. At the DNA level, this CDR3 is encoded by other sequences in the same sample as well. J is TRBJ1-1 and V is TRBV7-9, with TRBD1 identical over 9 bases. Germline CDR1 is SEHNR and CDR2 is FQNEAQ (reference sequence). V lost 4 bases, J lost 5 bases, and 5 bases stayed unmatched. The CDR3 loop spans 14 amino acids. The CDR3 reads CASSSTGGRTEAFF. CDR3 sequence (DNA): TGTGCCAGCAGCTCCACAGGGGGCAGGACTGAAGCTTTCTTT.

This clone was picked up a small number of times. The V and J genes are TRBV27 and TRBJ2-2, with 8 nucleotides matching TRBD1. CDR3 size: 15 residues. V dropped 6 bases and J dropped 1; count of bases not matched to a gene: 4. In germline, CDR1 is MNHEY, CDR2 SMNVEV (reference sequence). CDR3 amino acids: CASSPDRENTGELFF. The DNA for the CDR3 is TGTGCCAGCAGCCCGGACAGGGAGAACACCGGGGAGCTGTTTTTT.

J is TRBJ1-1 and V is TRBV6-1; D remains unclear. V gave up 7 bases and J gave up 7 bases, with 7 bases separating them. Per the germline V gene, CDR1 is MNHNS and CDR2 is SASEGT. CDR3 length equals 10 residues. The CDR3 loop reads CASMIYEAFF. CDR3 nucleotides: TGTGCCAGCATGATTTATGAAGCTTTCTTT.

In its sample, this clone was seen a few times. This sequence is one base from a far larger clone and is likely a read error. Other nucleotide sequences from this sample produce the same CDR3. The chain employs TRBV7-2 and TRBJ2-7; TRBD2 is a possible D gene (5 bases). Trimming removed 5 bases from V and 3 bases from J, with 17 bases in between. Germline V gene sequence: CDR1 SGHTA, CDR2 FQGNSA. This CDR3 is 15 amino acids long. The CDR3: CASSQGVTGFYEQYF. CDR3 DNA sequence: TGTGCCAGCAGCCAAGGCGTCACGGGGTTCTACGAGCAGTACTTC.

This chain connects TRBV4-1 to TRBJ2-7; the match to TRBD1 covers 8 bases. Looked up from germline, CDR1 is MGHRA and CDR2 is YSYEKL. Trimming at V came to 3 bases and at J to 0 bases, leaving 4 bases not matched to a gene. The CDR3 sequence is 15 residues long. CDR3 sequence: CASSHRTGTSYEQYF. The CDR3 bases are TGCGCCAGCAGCCACCGGACAGGGACCTCCTACGAGCAGTACTTC.

The gene calls are TRBV27 and TRBJ2-7; 7 bases match TRBD1. Germline V lookup: CDR1 MNHEY, CDR2 SMNVEV (reference sequence). The CDR3 loop spans 12 amino acids. With V trimmed by 4 bases and J by 10 bases, 7 bases remained unmatched. The CDR3 DNA reads as TGTGCCAGCAGTTATCCGACAGGGTTACAGTACTTC. Its translation: CASSYPTGLQYF.

This clone was detected a few times. This chain joins TRBV29-1 and TRBJ2-3; maybe TRBD2 (6 bases). The V gene's germline CDR1 is SQVTM and CDR2 ANQGSEA. This CDR3 is 13 amino acids long. Trimming took 6 bases from V and 2 from J, leaving 12 bases between them. CDR3 in DNA: TGCAGCGTCACCGGGAGCTACACAGATACGCAGTATTTT. As protein: CSVTGSYTDTQYF.

V is TRBV9 and J is TRBJ2-6; tentative D call: TRBD1 (5 bases). This CDR3 comprises 17 residues. The ends were cut back, 0 bases at V and 0 bases at J, with 10 bases in the middle. CDR1 SGDLS and CDR2 YYNGEE come from the germline V gene. The CDR3 spells CASSVGTGDSGANVLTF. CDR3 DNA: TGTGCCAGCAGCGTAGGAACAGGAGACTCTGGGGCCAACGTCCTGACTTTC.